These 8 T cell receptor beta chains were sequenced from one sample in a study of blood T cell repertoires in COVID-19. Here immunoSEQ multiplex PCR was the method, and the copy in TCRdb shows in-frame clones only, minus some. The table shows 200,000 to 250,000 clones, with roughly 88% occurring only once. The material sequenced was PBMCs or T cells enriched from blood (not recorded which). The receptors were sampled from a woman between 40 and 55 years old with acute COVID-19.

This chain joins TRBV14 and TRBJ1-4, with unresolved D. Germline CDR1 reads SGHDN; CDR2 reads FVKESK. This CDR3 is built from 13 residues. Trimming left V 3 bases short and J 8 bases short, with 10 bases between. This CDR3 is CASSHMEPEKLFF. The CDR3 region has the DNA TGTGCCAGCAGCCATATGGAGCCCGAAAAACTGTTTTTT.

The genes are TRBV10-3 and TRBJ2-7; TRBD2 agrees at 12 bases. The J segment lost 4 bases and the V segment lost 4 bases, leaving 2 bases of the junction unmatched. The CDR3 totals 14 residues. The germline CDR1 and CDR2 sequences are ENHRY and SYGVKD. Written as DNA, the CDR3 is TGTGCCATCAGTGTGACTAGCGGGGGATACGAGCAGTACTTC. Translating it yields CAISVTSGGYEQYF.

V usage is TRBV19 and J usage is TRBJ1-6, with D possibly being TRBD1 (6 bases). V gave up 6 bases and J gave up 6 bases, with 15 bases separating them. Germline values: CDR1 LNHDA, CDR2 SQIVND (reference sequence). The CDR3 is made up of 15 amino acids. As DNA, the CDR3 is TGTGCCAGTAGGTTGGGGGCAACGGGTAATTCACCCCTCCACTTT. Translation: CASRLGATGNSPLHF. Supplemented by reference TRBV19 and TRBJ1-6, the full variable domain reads DGGITQSPKYLFRKEGQNVTLSCEQNLNHDAMYWYRQDPGQGLRLIYYSQIVNDFQKGDIAEGYSVSREKKESFPLTVTSAQKNPTAFYLCASRLGATGNSPLHFGNGTRLTVT.

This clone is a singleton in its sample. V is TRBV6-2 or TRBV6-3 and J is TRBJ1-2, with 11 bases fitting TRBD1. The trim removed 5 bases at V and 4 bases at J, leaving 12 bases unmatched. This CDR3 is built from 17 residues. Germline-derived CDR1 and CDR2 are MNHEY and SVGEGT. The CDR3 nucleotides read TGTGCCAGCAGTGACGCCGGGACAGGGGGAAGGAGCTATGGCTACACCTTC. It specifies CASSDAGTGGRSYGYTF.

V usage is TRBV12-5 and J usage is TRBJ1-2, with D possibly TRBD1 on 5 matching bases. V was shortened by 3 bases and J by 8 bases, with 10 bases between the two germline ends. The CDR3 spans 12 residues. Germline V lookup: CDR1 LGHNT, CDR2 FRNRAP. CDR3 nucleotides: TGTGCTAGTGGTTTCTTAAACAGGGGCTACACCTTC. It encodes CASGFLNRGYTF.

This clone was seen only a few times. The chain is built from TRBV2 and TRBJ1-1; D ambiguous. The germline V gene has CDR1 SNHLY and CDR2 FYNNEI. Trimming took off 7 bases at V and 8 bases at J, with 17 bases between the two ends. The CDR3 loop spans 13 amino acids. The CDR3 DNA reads TGTGCCAGCACCGAGGAAGTGAAATTCGAAGCTTTCTTT. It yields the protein CASTEEVKFEAFF.

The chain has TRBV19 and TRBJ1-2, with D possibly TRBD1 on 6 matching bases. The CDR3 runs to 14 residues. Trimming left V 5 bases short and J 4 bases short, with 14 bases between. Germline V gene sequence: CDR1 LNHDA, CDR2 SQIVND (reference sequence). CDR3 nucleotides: TGTGCCAGTAGTGCCGGCACAGGGATCTATGGCTACACCTTC. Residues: CASSAGTGIYGYTF.

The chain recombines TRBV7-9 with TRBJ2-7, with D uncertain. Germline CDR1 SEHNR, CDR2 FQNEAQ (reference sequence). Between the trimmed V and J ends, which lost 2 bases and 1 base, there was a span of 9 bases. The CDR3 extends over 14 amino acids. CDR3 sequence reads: CASSLSQASYEQYF. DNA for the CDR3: TGTGCCAGCAGCTTATCGCAGGCGTCCTACGAGCAGTACTTC.